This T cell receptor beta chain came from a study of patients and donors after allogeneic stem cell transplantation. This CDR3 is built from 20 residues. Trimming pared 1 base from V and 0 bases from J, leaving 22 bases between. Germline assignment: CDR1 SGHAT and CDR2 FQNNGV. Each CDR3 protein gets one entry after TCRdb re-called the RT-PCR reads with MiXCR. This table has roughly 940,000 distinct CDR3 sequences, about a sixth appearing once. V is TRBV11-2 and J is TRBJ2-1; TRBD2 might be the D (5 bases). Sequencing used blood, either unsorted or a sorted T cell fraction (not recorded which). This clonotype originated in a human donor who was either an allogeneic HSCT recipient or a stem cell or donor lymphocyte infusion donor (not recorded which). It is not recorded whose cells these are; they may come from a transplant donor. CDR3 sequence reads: CASSLGAGGNRAGSYNEQFF. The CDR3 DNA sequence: TGTGCCAGCAGCTTAGGAGCCGGTGGCAATCGGGCGGGCTCCTACAATGAGCAGTTCTTC.